This entry concerns a single TCR beta chain. The antigen remains unidentified. The sample is drawn from a study of cytomegalovirus exposure and HLA in healthy donors. This CDR3 has 15 amino acids. Trimming cost V 5 bases and J 8 bases; bases outside gene matches: 9. CDR1 and CDR2 from the germline V gene are SEHNR and FQNEAQ (reference sequence). Findings of the study overall: Rarity held for most TCR sequences, but there were some public TCRs that occurred in many donors.

The method was immunoSEQ multiplex PCR; TCRdb's version includes in-frame clones alone and lacks a portion of them. The sample includes 110,000 to 150,000 clones, about nine tenths seen only once; the top ten take under 0.8%. The chain recombines TRBV7-9 with TRBJ1-4, with 9 bases lining up with TRBD1. The sequence was collected from a man between 18 and 35 years old in good health and CMV-seronegative. Input material: PBMCs. CDR3 loop: CASSKSGTGLEKLFF. CDR3 coding DNA: TGTGCCAGCAGCAAATCCGGGACAGGGTTGGAAAAACTGTTTTTT.